The subject of this entry is one TCR beta chain. Its antigen is as yet unknown. The germline V gene has CDR1 SQVTM and CDR2 ANQGSEA. CDR3 length: 12 residues. V lost 6 bases to trimming and J lost 0 bases, with 9 bases between them. The record originates from a study of T cell repertoires in cytomegalovirus infection. Study-level points and caveats: There were carriers of CMV plus the relevant HLA, and cumulative public TCR beta family frequency identified them.

TCRdb used MiXCR to reprocess the reads, holding one entry per CDR3 protein. Of about 920,000 distinct CDR3 sequences listed, 25% to 40% are singletons. This chain links TRBV29-1 with TRBJ2-7, with a weak D call TRBD1 (6 bases). The sequence came from a human donor in good health (CMV status not recorded). Some clones in this sample may be carry-over from other donors' samples. The material sequenced was cultured CD8+ T cells from PBMCs, taken from culture after CMV antigen stimulation. DNA for the CDR3: TGCAGCGTCTCGGACAGCTCCTACGAGCAGTACTTC. As protein: CSVSDSSYEQYF.